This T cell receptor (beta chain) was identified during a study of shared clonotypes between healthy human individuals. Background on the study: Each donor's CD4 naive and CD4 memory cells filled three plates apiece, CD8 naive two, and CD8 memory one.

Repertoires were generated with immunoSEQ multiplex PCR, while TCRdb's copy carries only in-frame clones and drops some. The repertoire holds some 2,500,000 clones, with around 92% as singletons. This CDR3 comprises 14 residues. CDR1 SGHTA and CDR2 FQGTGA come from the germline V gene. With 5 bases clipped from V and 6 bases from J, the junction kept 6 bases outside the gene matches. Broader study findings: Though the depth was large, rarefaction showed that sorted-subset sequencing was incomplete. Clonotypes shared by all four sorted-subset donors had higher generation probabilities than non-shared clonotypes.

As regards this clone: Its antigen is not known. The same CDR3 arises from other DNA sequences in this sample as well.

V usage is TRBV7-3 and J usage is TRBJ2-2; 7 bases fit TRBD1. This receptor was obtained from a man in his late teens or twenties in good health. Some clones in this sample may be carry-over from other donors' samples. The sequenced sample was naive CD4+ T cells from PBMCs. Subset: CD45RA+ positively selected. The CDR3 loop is CASSLRQGAGELFF. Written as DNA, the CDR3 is TGTGCCAGCAGCCTGCGACAGGGAGCCGGGGAGCTGTTTTTT.